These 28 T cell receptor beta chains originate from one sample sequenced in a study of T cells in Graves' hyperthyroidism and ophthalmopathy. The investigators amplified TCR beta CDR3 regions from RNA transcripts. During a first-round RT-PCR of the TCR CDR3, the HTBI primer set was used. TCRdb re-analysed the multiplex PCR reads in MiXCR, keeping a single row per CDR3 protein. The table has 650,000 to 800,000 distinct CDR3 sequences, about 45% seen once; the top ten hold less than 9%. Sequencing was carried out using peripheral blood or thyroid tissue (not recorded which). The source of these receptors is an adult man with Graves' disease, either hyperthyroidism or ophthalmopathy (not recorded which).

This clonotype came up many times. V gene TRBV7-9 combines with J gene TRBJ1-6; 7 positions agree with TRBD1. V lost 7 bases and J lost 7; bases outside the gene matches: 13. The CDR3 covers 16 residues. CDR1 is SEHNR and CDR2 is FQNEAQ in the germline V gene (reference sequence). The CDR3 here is CASTSNDRAGNSPLHF. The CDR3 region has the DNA TGTGCCAGCACATCTAACGACAGGGCGGGGAATTCACCCCTCCACTTT.

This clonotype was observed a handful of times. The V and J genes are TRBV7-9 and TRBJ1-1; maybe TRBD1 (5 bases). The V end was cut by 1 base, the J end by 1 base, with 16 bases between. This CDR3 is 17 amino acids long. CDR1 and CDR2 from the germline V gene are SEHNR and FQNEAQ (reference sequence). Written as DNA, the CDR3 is TGTGCCAGCAGCTTAGGGTGGGGCGGACACGCGAACACTGAAGCTTTCTTT. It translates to CASSLGWGGHANTEAFF.

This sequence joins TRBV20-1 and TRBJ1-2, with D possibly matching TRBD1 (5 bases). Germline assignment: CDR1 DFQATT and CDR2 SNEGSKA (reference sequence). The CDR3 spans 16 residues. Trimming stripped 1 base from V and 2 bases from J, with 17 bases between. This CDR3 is CSARAGLSGGNYGYTF. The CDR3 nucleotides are TGCAGTGCTAGAGCAGGGCTTTCCGGAGGGAACTATGGCTACACCTTC.

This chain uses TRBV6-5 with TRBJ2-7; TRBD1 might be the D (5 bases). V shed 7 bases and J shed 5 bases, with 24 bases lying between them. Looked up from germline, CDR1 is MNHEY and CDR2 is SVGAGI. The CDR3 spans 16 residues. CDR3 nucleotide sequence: TGTGCCAGCAAAAGTCTAGGGGCAGTAGGAATGGACGAGCAGTACTTC. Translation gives CASKSLGAVGMDEQYF.

CDR3 loop: CATSSRPGEQYF. In DNA form, the CDR3 reads TGTGCCACCAGCTCTCGTCCGGGCGAGCAGTACTTC. The rearrangement links TRBV24-1 to TRBJ2-7; D not certain. Germline V gene data show CDR1 as KGHDR and CDR2 as SFDVKD. Trimming removed 7 bases at V and 6 bases at J, with 12 bases between. This CDR3 is built from 12 residues.

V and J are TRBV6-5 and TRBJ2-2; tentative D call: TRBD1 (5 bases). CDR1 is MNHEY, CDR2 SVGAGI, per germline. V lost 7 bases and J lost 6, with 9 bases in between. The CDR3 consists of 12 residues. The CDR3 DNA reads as TGTGCCAGCATGGACAACCCCGGGGAGCTGTTTTTT. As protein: CASMDNPGELFF.

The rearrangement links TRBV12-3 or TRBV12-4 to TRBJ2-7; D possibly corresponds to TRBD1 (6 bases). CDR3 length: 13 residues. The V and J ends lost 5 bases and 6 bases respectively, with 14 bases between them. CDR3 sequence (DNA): TGTGCCAGCAGTCCTCAGGGGCTAGGCGAGCAGTACTTC. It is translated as CASSPQGLGEQYF.

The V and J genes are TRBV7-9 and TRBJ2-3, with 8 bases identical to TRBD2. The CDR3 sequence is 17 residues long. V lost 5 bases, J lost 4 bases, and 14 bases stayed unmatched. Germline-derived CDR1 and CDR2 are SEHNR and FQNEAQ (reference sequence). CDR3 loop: CASSPFEAGVFADTQYF. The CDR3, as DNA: TGTGCCAGCAGCCCCTTCGAAGCGGGAGTTTTTGCAGATACGCAGTATTTT.

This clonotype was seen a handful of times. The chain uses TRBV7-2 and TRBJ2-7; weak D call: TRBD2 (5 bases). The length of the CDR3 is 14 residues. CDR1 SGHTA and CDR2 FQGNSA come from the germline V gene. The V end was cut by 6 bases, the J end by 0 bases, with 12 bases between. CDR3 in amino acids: CASRISGSSYEQYF. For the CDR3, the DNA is TGTGCCAGCAGAATTTCGGGGAGCTCCTACGAGCAGTACTTC.

CDR3 residues: CASSLVQGLASPLHF. The CDR3 nucleotides read TGTGCCAGCAGCCTGGTACAGGGGCTCGCTTCACCCCTCCACTTT. V and J are TRBV7-8 and TRBJ1-6; 7 positions match TRBD1. Germline V gene lookup returns CDR1 SGHVS and CDR2 FQNEAQ. This CDR3 contains 15 residues. V gave up 5 bases and J gave up 9 bases; unmatched junction bases: 10.

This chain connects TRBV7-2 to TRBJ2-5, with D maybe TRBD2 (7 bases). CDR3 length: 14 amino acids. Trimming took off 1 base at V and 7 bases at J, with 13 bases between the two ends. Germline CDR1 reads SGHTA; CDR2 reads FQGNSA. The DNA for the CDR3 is TGTGCCAGCAGCTTAGGGTCCGGGGGGCGGACCCAGTACTTC. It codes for CASSLGSGGRTQYF.

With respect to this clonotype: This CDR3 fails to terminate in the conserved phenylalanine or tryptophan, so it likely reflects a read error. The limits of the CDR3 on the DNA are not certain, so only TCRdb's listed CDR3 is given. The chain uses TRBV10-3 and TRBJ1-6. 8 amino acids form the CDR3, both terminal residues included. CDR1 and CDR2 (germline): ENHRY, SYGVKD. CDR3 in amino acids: CASSEGLV.

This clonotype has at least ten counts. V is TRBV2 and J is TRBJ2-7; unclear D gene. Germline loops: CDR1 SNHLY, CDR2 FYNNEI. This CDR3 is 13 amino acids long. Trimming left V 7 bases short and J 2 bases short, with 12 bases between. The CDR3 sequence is CASKGPRAYEQYF. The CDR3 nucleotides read TGTGCCAGCAAAGGTCCGAGAGCCTACGAGCAGTACTTC.

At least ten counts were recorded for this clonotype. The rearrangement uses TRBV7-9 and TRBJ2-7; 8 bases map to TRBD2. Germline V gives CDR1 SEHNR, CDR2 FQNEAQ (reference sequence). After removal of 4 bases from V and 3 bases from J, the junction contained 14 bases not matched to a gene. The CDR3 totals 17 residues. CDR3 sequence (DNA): TGTGCCAGCAGCTCGTCGGTCGCGCTAGCGGGCTACTACGAGCAGTACTTC. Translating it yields CASSSSVALAGYYEQYF.

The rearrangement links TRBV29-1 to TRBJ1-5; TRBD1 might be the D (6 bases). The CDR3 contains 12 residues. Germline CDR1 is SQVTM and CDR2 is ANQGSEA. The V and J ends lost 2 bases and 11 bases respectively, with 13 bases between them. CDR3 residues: CSVETGLATQHF. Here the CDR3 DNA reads TGCAGCGTTGAAACAGGGTTGGCGACCCAGCATTTT.

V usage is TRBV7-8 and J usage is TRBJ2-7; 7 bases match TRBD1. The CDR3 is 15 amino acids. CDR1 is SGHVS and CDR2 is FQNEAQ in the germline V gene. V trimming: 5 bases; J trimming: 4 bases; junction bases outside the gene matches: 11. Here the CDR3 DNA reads TGTGCCAGCAGCCCCGCGACAGGGCCCTATTACGAGCAGTACTTC. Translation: CASSPATGPYYEQYF.

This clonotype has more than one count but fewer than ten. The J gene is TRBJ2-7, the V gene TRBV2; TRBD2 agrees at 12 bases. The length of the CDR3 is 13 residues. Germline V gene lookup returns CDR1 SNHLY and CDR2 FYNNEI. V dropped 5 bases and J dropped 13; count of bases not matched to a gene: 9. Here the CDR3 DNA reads TGTGCCAGCAGTCAACGGACTAGCGGGGTGCTCTACTTC. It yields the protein CASSQRTSGVLYF.

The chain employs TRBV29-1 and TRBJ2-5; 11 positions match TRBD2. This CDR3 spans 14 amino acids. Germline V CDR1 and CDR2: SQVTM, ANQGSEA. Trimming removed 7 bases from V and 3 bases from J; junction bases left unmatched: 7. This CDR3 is CSAYPGLAEETQYF. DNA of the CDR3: TGCAGCGCCTACCCGGGACTAGCGGAAGAGACCCAGTACTTC.

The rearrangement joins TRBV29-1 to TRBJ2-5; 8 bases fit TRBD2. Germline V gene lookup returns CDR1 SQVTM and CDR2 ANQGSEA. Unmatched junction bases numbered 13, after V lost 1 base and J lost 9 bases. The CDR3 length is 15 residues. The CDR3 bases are TGCAGCGTTGAAGCAGGTAGCGGGGCGCTTGGGGCCCAGTACTTC. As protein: CSVEAGSGALGAQYF.

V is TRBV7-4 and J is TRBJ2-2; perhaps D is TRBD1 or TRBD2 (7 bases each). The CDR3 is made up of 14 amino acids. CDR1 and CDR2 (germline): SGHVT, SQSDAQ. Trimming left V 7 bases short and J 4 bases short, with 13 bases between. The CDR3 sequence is CASTRGGPTGELFF. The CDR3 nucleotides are TGTGCCAGCACCAGGGGGGGTCCCACCGGGGAGCTGTTTTTT.

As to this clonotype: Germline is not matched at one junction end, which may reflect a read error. CDR3 nucleotides: TGCGCCAGCACCCTCGTCGGGGCTGAAGCTTTCTTT. Its protein product is CASTLVGAEAFF. The genes are TRBV7-9 and TRBJ1-1; D is uncertain. The CDR3 is made up of 12 amino acids. The germline V gene has CDR1 SEHNR and CDR2 FQNEAQ (reference sequence).

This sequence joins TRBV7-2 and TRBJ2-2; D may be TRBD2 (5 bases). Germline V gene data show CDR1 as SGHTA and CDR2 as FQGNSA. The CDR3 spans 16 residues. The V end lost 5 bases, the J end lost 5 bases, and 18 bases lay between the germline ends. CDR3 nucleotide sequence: TGTGCCAGCAGCGGCGGGCCAGGTATAGGGACCGGGGAGCTGTTTTTT. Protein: CASSGGPGIGTGELFF.

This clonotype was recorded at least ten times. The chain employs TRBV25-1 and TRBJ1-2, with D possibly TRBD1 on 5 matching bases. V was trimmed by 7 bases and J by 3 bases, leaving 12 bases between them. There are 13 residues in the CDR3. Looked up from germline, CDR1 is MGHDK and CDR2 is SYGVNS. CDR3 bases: TGTGCCAGCACTGCAGGGCCTCACTATGGCTACACCTTC. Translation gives CASTAGPHYGYTF.

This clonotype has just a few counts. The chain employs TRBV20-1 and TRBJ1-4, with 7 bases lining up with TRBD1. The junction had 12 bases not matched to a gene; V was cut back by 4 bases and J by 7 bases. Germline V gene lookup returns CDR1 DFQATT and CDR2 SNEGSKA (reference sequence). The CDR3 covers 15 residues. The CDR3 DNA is TGCAGTGCTAACCCGCCACAGGGGAAGGGTGAAAAACTGTTTTTT. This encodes CSANPPQGKGEKLFF.

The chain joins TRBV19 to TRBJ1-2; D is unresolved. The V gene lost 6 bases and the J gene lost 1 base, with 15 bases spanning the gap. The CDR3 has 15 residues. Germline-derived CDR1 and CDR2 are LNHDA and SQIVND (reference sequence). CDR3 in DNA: TGTGCCAGTAGACCCGACGGAGGAGTTAACTATGGCTACACCTTC. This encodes CASRPDGGVNYGYTF.

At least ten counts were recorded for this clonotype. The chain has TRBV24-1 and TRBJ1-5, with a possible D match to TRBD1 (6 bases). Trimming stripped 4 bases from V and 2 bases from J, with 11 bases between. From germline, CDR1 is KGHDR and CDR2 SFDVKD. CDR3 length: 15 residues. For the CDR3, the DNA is TGTGCCACCAGTGACCCACAGGGTGGCAATCAGCCCCAGCATTTT. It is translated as CATSDPQGGNQPQHF.

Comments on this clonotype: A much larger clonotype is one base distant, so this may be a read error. In DNA form, the CDR3 reads TGTGCTAACAGCTTCACAGGGACTGAAGAGACCCAGTACTTC. As protein: CANSFTGTEETQYF. The chain recombines TRBV7-7 with TRBJ2-5; D possibly matches TRBD1 or TRBD2 (6 bases each). The CDR3 is made up of 14 amino acids. Germline loops: CDR1 SSHAT, CDR2 FNYEAQ (reference sequence).

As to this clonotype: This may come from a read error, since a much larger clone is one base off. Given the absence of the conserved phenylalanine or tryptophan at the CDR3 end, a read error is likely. This CDR3 reads CASRAGNYEQYL. In nucleotides, the CDR3 is TGTGCCAGCAGGGCGGGGAACTACGAGCAGTACCTC. The rearrangement joins TRBV7-9 to TRBJ2-7, with D possibly matching TRBD2 (6 bases). Germline CDR1 reads SEHNR; CDR2 reads FQNEAQ (reference sequence). The CDR3 sequence is 12 residues long. V shed 6 bases and J shed 3 bases, with 9 bases lying between them.